The present T cell receptor beta chain was sequenced within a study of T cells in Graves' hyperthyroidism and ophthalmopathy. Study findings and constraints: Blood also carried most thyroid clonotypes expanded above 0.001.

Subjects with ophthalmopathy showed a Clinical Activity Score no lower than 3, a NOSPECS grade no lower than 4, and a duration shorter than 3 months. Diagnosis relied on clinical symptoms, serum thyroxine and TRAb, thyroid ultrasound and orbital computed tomography. About this clonotype: What it binds is not known.

Regions amplified from RNA transcripts were the TCR beta CDR3 regions. First-round RT-PCR of the TCR CDR3 relied on the HTBI primer set. TCRdb ran MiXCR on the multiplex PCR reads and lists one entry per CDR3 protein. The data contain hundreds of thousands of distinct CDR3 sequences, approximately 15% of them singletons. The clonotype comes from a woman aged 50 to 60 with Graves' ophthalmopathy. Material for sequencing was blood.

The DNA for the CDR3 is TGTGCCAGTAAGCGGACTCCTGATAGCAATCAGCCCCAGCATTTT. Protein: CASKRTPDSNQPQHF. The V and J genes are TRBV19 and TRBJ1-5, with unresolved D. CDR1 LNHDA and CDR2 SQIVND come from the germline V gene (reference sequence). The V end lost 7 bases, the J end lost 0 bases, and 13 bases lay between the germline ends. This CDR3 region has 15 residues.